Listed below are T cell receptor beta chains from one sample, sequenced in a study of monozygotic twins with cystic fibrosis. Data came from immunoSEQ multiplex PCR; TCRdb stores just in-frame clones and leaves some out. The sample carries some 19,000 clones, approximately 97% recorded once. The specimen was blood. The receptors originated from a woman in her 30s with cystic fibrosis. Both conserved end residues are part of each CDR3. The D gene is left open where the match is weak. A clone size is listed for some rows: how often the clone was seen (once, few, many), or a class if it is expanded.

D	size	V	J	DNA	CDR3
-	-	TRBV7-9	TRBJ1-6	TGTGCCAGCAGCTTGGATCGGGGCAATAATTCACCCCTCCACTTT	CASSLDRGNNSPLHF
-	-	TRBV6-5	TRBJ2-3	TGTGCCAGCAGTTACTCTGTCTGGGTGGGCACAGATACGCAGTATTTT	CASSYSVWVGTDTQYF
TRBD1	-	TRBV6-6	TRBJ1-1	TGTGCCAGCAGTAGGGAAGGGACAGATCCGGGGACTGAAGCTTTCTTT	CASSREGTDPGTEAFF
TRBD2	-	TRBV6-5	TRBJ2-5	TGTGCCAGCAGCCCGCGACTAGCAGGTGGAGAGACCCAGTACTTC	CASSPRLAGGETQYF
TRBD1	-	TRBV11-2	TRBJ2-7	TGTGCCAGCAGCGCGGACAGGGGGGGCGAGCAGTACTTC	CASSADRGGEQYF
-	-	TRBV30	TRBJ1-1	TGTGCCTGGAGCCTAGGACAGATGAACACTGAAGCTTTCTTT	CAWSLGQMNTEAFF
TRBD1	-	TRBV9	TRBJ1-1	TGTGCCAGCGGGGGGACAGGGTGGAATACTGAAGCTTTCTTT	CASGGTGWNTEAFF
TRBD1	-	TRBV5-1	TRBJ2-5	TGCGCCAGCAGCTCGGGGACAGCTCAAGAGACCCAGTACTTC	CASSSGTAQETQYF
TRBD2	-	TRBV5-5	TRBJ2-2	TGTGCCAGCAGCGCCGCCGTCCTGGGACTAGTTCACGGGGAGCTGTTTTTT	CASSAAVLGLVHGELFF
TRBD1	once	TRBV29-1	TRBJ1-3	TGCAGCGTACACAGGGGAACTGGAAACACCATATATTTT	CSVHRGTGNTIYF
TRBD1	-	TRBV27	TRBJ1-1	TGTGCCAGCAGTTTATGGGGGAAGGACAGGGGAGCCTTCTCTGAAGCTTTCTTT	CASSLWGKDRGAFSEAFF
TRBD1	-	TRBV7-2	TRBJ1-3	TGTGCCAGCAGCGGGCGTACAGGGGGCGCTGGAAACACCATATATTTT	CASSGRTGGAGNTIYF
-	-	TRBV6-5	TRBJ2-2	TGTGCCAGCAGTTACCCCAACACCGGGGAGCTGTTTTTT	CASSYPNTGELFF
-	-	TRBV5-1	TRBJ1-4	TGCGCCAGCAGCTTGGCCGGGGGGCTAGGAGAAAAACTGTTTTTT	CASSLAGGLGEKLFF
-	-	TRBV29-1	TRBJ1-2	TGCAGCGTTGTCCCCCCTTCCTGGGGAGGCTACACCTTC	CSVVPPSWGGYTF
TRBD2	-	TRBV2	TRBJ2-1	TGTGCCAGCAGCCGCGATAGCGGGGGGGTGAATGAGCAGTTCTTC	CASSRDSGGVNEQFF
-	-	TRBV11-2	TRBJ2-5	TGTGCCAGCAGCTTATTTAAGGACTGGGGGATAGAGACCCAGTACTTC	CASSLFKDWGIETQYF
-	-	TRBV6-1	TRBJ1-4	TGTGCCAGCAGTGATAAAACAACCGAGGGTAATGAAAAACTGTTTTTT	CASSDKTTEGNEKLFF
-	-	TRBV2	TRBJ1-1	TGTGCCAGCAGTGGGCGGCCAGGCGAGTGGACTGAAGCTTTCTTT	CASSGRPGEWTEAFF
-	-	TRBV7-9	TRBJ2-7	TGTGCCAGCAGCTTAGATTTGAGCGTGACCTCCTACGAGCAGTACTTC	CASSLDLSVTSYEQYF
-	-	TRBV19	TRBJ2-7	TGTGCCAGTAGTGGGGCGACCTTGGACGGCATCTACGAGCAGTACTTC	CASSGATLDGIYEQYF
-	-	TRBV18	TRBJ2-7	TGTGCCAGCTCACCACTCGCCGGGATCACCTACGAGCAGTACTTC	CASSPLAGITYEQYF
-	-	TRBV5-1	TRBJ2-7	TGTGCCAGCAGCTTGGGGAACTCCTACGAGCAGTACTTC	CASSLGNSYEQYF
-	-	TRBV5-6	TRBJ2-3	TGTGCCAGCAGCGCAGGACTGCCAGATACGCAGTATTTT	CASSAGLPDTQYF
-	-	TRBV4-3	TRBJ2-3	TGCGCCAGCAGCCAAGATGGAAGGCAGGGAGCAGATACGCAGTATTTT	CASSQDGRQGADTQYF
-	-	TRBV7-2	TRBJ1-2	TGTGCCAGCAGCCCGGGACTCTATGGCTACACCTTC	CASSPGLYGYTF
-	-	TRBV2	TRBJ1-1	TGTGCCAGCAGTGGGTTAGGGGGGTTCACTGAAGCTTTCTTT	CASSGLGGFTEAFF
TRBD1	-	TRBV6-6	TRBJ1-2	TGTGCCAGCAGCTTAACAGGGGGAAGGGGCTACACCTTC	CASSLTGGRGYTF
-	-	TRBV27	TRBJ1-1	TGTGCCAGCAAAACCCAATCGGGACCACACACTGAAGCTTTCTTT	CASKTQSGPHTEAFF
-	-	TRBV18	TRBJ1-5	TGTGCCAGCTCACCAGGAGGAGGACGGGACAATCAGCCCCAGCATTTT	CASSPGGGRDNQPQHF
-	-	TRBV14	TRBJ1-2	TGTGCCAGCAGCCAACAGGACTATGGCTACACCTTC	CASSQQDYGYTF
-	-	TRBV14	TRBJ1-4	TGTGCCAGCAGCCAAGTATTCGGGAATGAAAAACTGTTTTTT	CASSQVFGNEKLFF
-	-	TRBV5-6	TRBJ1-2	TGTGCCAGCAGCTCACAAGCCCACTATGGCTACACCTTC	CASSSQAHYGYTF
TRBD1	-	TRBV4-3	TRBJ2-3	TGCGCCAGCAGCCAAGATTGGGGACAGAACACAGATACGCAGTATTTT	CASSQDWGQNTDTQYF
-	-	TRBV15	TRBJ2-2	TGTGCCACCAGTGAACAATCGTTCGGGGAGCTGTTTTTT	CATSEQSFGELFF
TRBD1	-	TRBV18	TRBJ1-2	TGTGCCAGCTCACCCGGGACAGCCAACTATGGCTACACCTTC	CASSPGTANYGYTF
-	-	TRBV5-6	TRBJ2-7	TGTGCCTCCAGCCAAAGCTCCTACGAGCAGTACTTC	CASSQSSYEQYF
-	once	TRBV6-1	TRBJ2-5	TGTGCCAGCACCAGAGGGTGGGGTGGAGAGACCCAGTACTTC	CASTRGWGGETQYF
-	-	TRBV27	TRBJ2-7	TGTGCCAGCAGTTTCCGTCCCCTATTACGTGGAGGGGACGAGCAGTACTTC	CASSFRPLLRGGDEQYF
-	-	TRBV4-1	TRBJ2-1	TGCGCCAGCAGCCAGACCGCGCTCGATTACAATGAGCAGTTCTTC	CASSQTALDYNEQFF
TRBD2	-	TRBV7-2	TRBJ2-7	TGTGCCAGCAGCTTGGGACTAGCGGGGGGCCAATATCTATCCTACGAGCAGTACTTC	CASSLGLAGGQYLSYEQYF